This T cell receptor beta chain was captured in a study of T cells in Graves' hyperthyroidism and ophthalmopathy. V dropped 4 bases and J dropped 3 bases, with 10 bases sitting between them. The CDR3 is 14 residues long. Germline V gives CDR1 LGHDT, CDR2 YNNKEL (reference sequence). This clonotype was seen repeatedly, ten times or more. RNA transcripts yielded amplified TCR beta CDR3 regions. In the first-round RT-PCR of the TCR CDR3, the HTBI primer set was used. TCRdb itself ran the multiplex PCR reads through MiXCR, one entry per CDR3 protein. The sample yields a few hundred thousand distinct CDR3 sequences, approximately 14% seen once.

V is TRBV3-1 and J is TRBJ1-3; the D gene is possibly TRBD1 (6 bases). The specimen was blood. This sequence was found in a woman aged 25 to 39 with Graves' hyperthyroidism. The CDR3 nucleotides are TGTGCCAGCAGCCTTCGGACAGTTGGAAACACCATATATTTT. This gives the protein CASSLRTVGNTIYF.